This entry lists 27 T cell receptor beta chains sequenced from one sample in a study of cytomegalovirus exposure and HLA in healthy donors. Use of 60 Vbeta and 13 Jbeta primers characterized the PCR. Clones were sequenced by immunoSEQ multiplex PCR, and TCRdb holds only the in-frame ones, with some missing. The data hold over 60,000 clones, with about 69% observed a single time. Sequenced: PBMCs. Receptor source: a woman aged 30 to 39 in good health and CMV-seronegative.

This clone occurred a few times. The rearrangement joins TRBV6-4 to TRBJ2-3; a possible D gene is TRBD1 (5 bases). CDR1 is MRHNA and CDR2 is SNTAGT in the germline V gene. V was clipped by 6 bases and J by 0 bases, with 10 bases between them. This CDR3 has 14 amino acids. The CDR3 sequence is CASSQGSSTDTQYF. The CDR3 bases are TGTGCCAGCAGCCAGGGTTCTAGCACAGATACGCAGTATTTT.

This clone was picked up one time. The chain joins TRBV10-3 to TRBJ2-1; 12 positions agree with TRBD2. Germline-derived CDR1 and CDR2 are ENHRY and SYGVKD. The CDR3 spans 15 residues. The V and J ends lost 6 bases and 5 bases, in that order; junction bases with no gene match: 5. The CDR3 nucleotides read TGTGCCATCAGGAGGACTAGCGGGGAGAACAATGAGCAGTTCTTC. This encodes CAIRRTSGENNEQFF.

The chain carries TRBV11-1 and TRBJ2-3; TRBD2 matches 8 bases. V was clipped by 0 bases and J by 2 bases; unmatched bases: 7. The CDR3 has 17 residues. Germline V lookup: CDR1 SGHAT, CDR2 FQDESV (reference sequence). The CDR3 loop is CASSLAITSGNTDTQYF. The CDR3 coding sequence is TGTGCCAGCAGCTTAGCGATTACTAGCGGAAACACAGATACGCAGTATTTT.

The CDR3 DNA sequence: TGTGCCTGGAGTGGCAGTCAATATGGCTACACCTTC. The encoded protein is CAWSGSQYGYTF. The chain couples TRBV30 to TRBJ1-2; D not resolved. The CDR3 consists of 12 residues. Deletions cut 1 base from V and 5 bases from J, with 8 bases between. CDR1 and CDR2 (germline): GTSNPN, SVGIG (reference sequence).

V and J are TRBV6-1 and TRBJ2-1, with TRBD2 matching 10 bases. The CDR3 runs 13 residues. Germline lookup yields CDR1 MNHNS and CDR2 SASEGT. Germline trimming cut 7 bases from V and 8 bases from J; bases unmatched to any gene: 5. This chain's CDR3 is CASTSGSRDEQFF. CDR3 nucleotides: TGTGCCAGCACTAGCGGGAGTAGGGATGAGCAGTTCTTC.

This clone was detected a few times. The J gene is TRBJ1-6, the V gene TRBV29-1, with TRBD1 matching over 9 bases. CDR1 is SQVTM and CDR2 is ANQGSEA in the germline V gene. The CDR3 is 14 residues long. V lost 7 bases and J lost 5; bases outside the gene matches: 6. CDR3 amino acids: CSASTGGDNSPLHF. The CDR3 bases are TGCAGCGCGTCGACAGGGGGGGATAATTCACCCCTCCACTTT.

The chain has TRBV9 and TRBJ1-5, with TRBD1 matching 9 bases. This CDR3 contains 15 residues. After removal of 0 bases from V and 7 bases from J, the junction contained 5 bases not matched to a gene. Per germline, CDR1 SGDLS and CDR2 YYNGEE. CDR3 bases: TGTGCCAGCAGCGTAGACTGGACAGGGGTCCAGCCCCAGCATTTT. It specifies CASSVDWTGVQPQHF.

This sequence joins TRBV23-1 and TRBJ1-5; 7 positions agree with TRBD1. Being an ORF, TRBV23-1 has a function that is uncertain. V dropped 10 bases and J dropped 3; count of bases not matched to a gene: 15. The CDR3 covers 16 residues. The CDR3 DNA reads as TGCGCCACCTCTTACGACGCAGGGGGTAACAATCAGCCCCAGCATTTT. Protein sequence: CATSYDAGGNNQPQHF.

This clone has only a few counts. This sequence joins TRBV5-1 and TRBJ2-1, with 10 nucleotides matching TRBD2. The CDR3 runs 15 residues. V was pared by 2 bases and J by 7 bases, with 6 bases of the junction left unmatched. Germline loops: CDR1 SGHRS, CDR2 YFSETQ. The CDR3 bases are TGCGCCAGCAGCTTCGGGCTAGCGGGAGCAAATGAGCAGTTCTTC. This gives the protein CASSFGLAGANEQFF.

CDR3 DNA: TGTGCCAGCAGTTACTCTAGCGGGAGCACATGCGAGCAGTACTTC. Its protein product is CASSYSSGSTCEQYF. The chain joins TRBV6-6 to TRBJ2-7; 9 bases align to TRBD2. Trimming cost V 0 bases and J 6 bases; bases outside gene matches: 6. CDR1 MNHNY and CDR2 SVGAGI come from the germline V gene (reference sequence). The CDR3 is made up of 15 amino acids.

V gene TRBV27 combines with J gene TRBJ2-6; possibly TRBD1 for D (6 bases). CDR3 length equals 15 residues. Germline V CDR1 and CDR2: MNHEY, SMNVEV (reference sequence). V was clipped by 2 bases and J by 4 bases, with 9 bases between them. DNA of the CDR3: TGTGCCAGCAGTTTAGGGGGCAAAGGGGCCAACGTCCTGACTTTC. Translation gives CASSLGGKGANVLTF.

CDR3 sequence reads: CASGLSGSQETQYF. Written as DNA, the CDR3 is TGTGCTAGTGGTCTTAGCGGGAGCCAAGAGACCCAGTACTTC. V is TRBV12-5 and J is TRBJ2-5, with 9 bases fitting TRBD2. The CDR3 loop spans 14 amino acids. After removal of 5 bases from V and 1 base from J, the junction contained 2 bases not matched to a gene. Germline V CDR1 and CDR2: LGHNT, FRNRAP.

On this clone itself: At one end the junction does not follow the germline gene, possibly because of a read error. The V gene is TRBV7-7, the J gene TRBJ2-5; D is unresolved. The CDR3 is 13 amino acids. Germline CDR1 reads SSHAT; CDR2 reads FNYEAQ (reference sequence). The CDR3, as DNA: TGTGCTAGCAGCTTAGGACCGCGGGAGACCCAGTACTTC. Encoded protein: CASSLGPRETQYF. The variable domain in full, completed from reference TRBV7-7 and TRBJ2-5, reads GAGVSQSPRYKVTKRGQDVTLRCDPISSHATLYWYQQALGQGPEFLTYFNYEAQPDKSGLPSDRFSAERPEGSISTLTIQRTEQRDSAMYRCASSLGPRETQYFGPGTRLLVL.

The rearrangement joins TRBV7-7 to TRBJ2-5, with TRBD2 as a possible D gene (6 bases). The CDR3 consists of 15 residues. Trimming stripped 1 base from V and 2 bases from J, with 11 bases between. Germline V gene data show CDR1 as SSHAT and CDR2 as FNYEAQ (reference sequence). CDR3 bases: TGTGCCAGCAGCTTAGGTTCCGGGAGACAAGAGACCCAGTACTTC. Protein: CASSLGSGRQETQYF.

The V gene is TRBV5-1, the J gene TRBJ2-5, with TRBD1 as a possible D gene (6 bases). Trimming left V 5 bases short and J 0 bases short, with 8 bases between. The CDR3 contains 13 residues. The germline gives CDR1 SGHRS, CDR2 YFSETQ. CDR3 coding DNA: TGCGCCAGCAGGGACAGTTACCAAGAGACCCAGTACTTC. This codes for CASRDSYQETQYF.

The chain employs TRBV19 and TRBJ1-5; 7 bases fit TRBD1. Germline V CDR1 and CDR2: LNHDA, SQIVND (reference sequence). CDR3 size: 18 residues. V lost 4 bases, J lost 3 bases, and 15 bases stayed unmatched. The DNA for the CDR3 is TGTGCCAGTAGTAGGGGACAGTGGAACGGTGAGACCAATCAGCCCCAGCATTTT. This sequence encodes CASSRGQWNGETNQPQHF.

The V gene is TRBV6-5, the J gene TRBJ1-1; possibly TRBD1 for D (5 bases). The CDR3 is 14 amino acids. Trimming removed 5 bases from V and 3 bases from J, with 13 bases in between. Looked up from germline, CDR1 is MNHEY and CDR2 is SVGAGI. The CDR3 nucleotides are TGTGCCAGCAGTGATTCAGGGAGGGACACTGAAGCTTTCTTT. Amino acids: CASSDSGRDTEAFF.

This clone was detected a few times. This chain links TRBV5-5 with TRBJ2-5; 9 positions match TRBD1. Germline lookup yields CDR1 SGHKS and CDR2 YYEKEE (reference sequence). Trimming took 4 bases from V and 4 from J; bases not matched to a gene: 11. This CDR3 is built from 16 residues. The CDR3 sequence is CASSQDRGELIETQYF. The CDR3 DNA is TGTGCCAGCAGCCAAGACAGGGGGGAGTTAATAGAGACCCAGTACTTC.

The chain links TRBV15 to TRBJ1-1; unclear D gene. The length of the CDR3 is 15 residues. Germline V gene sequence: CDR1 LNHNV, CDR2 YYDKDF (reference sequence). The ends were cut back, 0 bases at V and 0 bases at J, with 8 bases in the middle. The CDR3 sequence is CATSREGSMNTEAFF. The CDR3 nucleotides are TGTGCCACCAGCAGAGAGGGCAGCATGAACACTGAAGCTTTCTTT. The variable domain in full, completed from reference TRBV15 and TRBJ1-1, reads DAMVIQNPRYQVTQFGKPVTLSCSQTLNHNVMYWYQQKSSQAPKLLFHYYDKDFNNEADTPDNFQSRRPNTSFCFLDIRSPGLGDTAMYLCATSREGSMNTEAFFGQGTRLTVV.

This chain joins TRBV5-4 and TRBJ1-1; 8 bases are shared with TRBD1. V was clipped by 0 bases and J by 4 bases; unmatched bases: 5. The CDR3 has 15 amino acids. Germline V CDR1 and CDR2: SGHNT, YYREEE (reference sequence). The CDR3 DNA reads TGTGCCAGCAGCTTGGATCCCCAGGGGGCCACTGAAGCTTTCTTT. Translating gives CASSLDPQGATEAFF.

CDR3 sequence: CASSSQGALTEAFF. The CDR3, as DNA: TGTGCCAGCAGCTCACAGGGGGCACTGACTGAAGCTTTCTTT. This chain uses TRBV7-9 with TRBJ1-1, with 9 bases matching TRBD1. Germline CDR1 SEHNR, CDR2 FQNEAQ (reference sequence). Trimming at V came to 4 bases and at J to 5 bases, leaving 5 bases not matched to a gene. The CDR3 length is 14 residues.

The CDR3 DNA is TGTGCCAGCAGCTTGGACAGACAAGAGACCCAGTACTTC. Translated: CASSLDRQETQYF. The rearrangement links TRBV6-6 to TRBJ2-5, with a tentative D call TRBD1 (6 bases). Germline V CDR1 and CDR2: MNHNY, SVGAGI (reference sequence). The V and J ends lost 6 bases and 2 bases respectively, with 10 bases between them. The CDR3 spans 13 residues.

The chain is built from TRBV6-5 and TRBJ2-7, with D hard to call. The CDR3 is 11 amino acids. From germline, CDR1 is MNHEY and CDR2 SVGAGI. Trimming pared 5 bases from V and 4 bases from J, leaving 6 bases between. The CDR3 loop is CASSNRYEQYF. Here the CDR3 DNA reads TGTGCCAGCAGTAACCGGTACGAGCAGTACTTC.

The V call is TRBV5-1, the J call TRBJ1-6; a weak D match, TRBD1 (6 bases). Trimming took 0 bases from V and 6 from J, leaving 16 bases between them. Germline loops: CDR1 SGHRS, CDR2 YFSETQ. CDR3 length equals 17 residues. The CDR3 loop is CASSLGGPGMINSPLHF. As DNA, the CDR3 is TGCGCCAGCAGCTTGGGGGGGCCGGGAATGATTAATTCACCCCTCCACTTT.

The chain is built from TRBV18 and TRBJ2-3; D remains unclear. Trimming shortened V by 3 bases and J by 5 bases, and 12 bases separated the two germline ends. Germline CDR1 is KGHSH and CDR2 is LQKENI. The CDR3 spans 14 residues. CDR3 DNA sequence: TGTGCCAGCTCACCGACCTCCCGGAGAGATACGCAGTATTTT. This gives the protein CASSPTSRRDTQYF.

The gene calls are TRBV11-2 and TRBJ1-5, with a tentative D call TRBD1 (5 bases). The germline V gene has CDR1 SGHAT and CDR2 FQNNGV. Trimming shortened V by 3 bases and J by 5 bases, and 11 bases separated the two germline ends. This CDR3 has 14 amino acids. The DNA for the CDR3 is TGTGCCAGCAGCTTCGGGCCACAGGATCAGCCCCAGCATTTT. Translation gives CASSFGPQDQPQHF.

V usage is TRBV4-1 and J usage is TRBJ2-1; possible D gene TRBD2, 5 bases. Germline V gives CDR1 MGHRA, CDR2 YSYEKL. This CDR3 has 15 residues. Trimming cost V 1 base and J 2 bases, with 9 bases left between them. CDR3 residues: CASSQAPGAYNEQFF. CDR3 bases: TGCGCCAGCAGCCAAGCCCCCGGGGCCTACAATGAGCAGTTCTTC.